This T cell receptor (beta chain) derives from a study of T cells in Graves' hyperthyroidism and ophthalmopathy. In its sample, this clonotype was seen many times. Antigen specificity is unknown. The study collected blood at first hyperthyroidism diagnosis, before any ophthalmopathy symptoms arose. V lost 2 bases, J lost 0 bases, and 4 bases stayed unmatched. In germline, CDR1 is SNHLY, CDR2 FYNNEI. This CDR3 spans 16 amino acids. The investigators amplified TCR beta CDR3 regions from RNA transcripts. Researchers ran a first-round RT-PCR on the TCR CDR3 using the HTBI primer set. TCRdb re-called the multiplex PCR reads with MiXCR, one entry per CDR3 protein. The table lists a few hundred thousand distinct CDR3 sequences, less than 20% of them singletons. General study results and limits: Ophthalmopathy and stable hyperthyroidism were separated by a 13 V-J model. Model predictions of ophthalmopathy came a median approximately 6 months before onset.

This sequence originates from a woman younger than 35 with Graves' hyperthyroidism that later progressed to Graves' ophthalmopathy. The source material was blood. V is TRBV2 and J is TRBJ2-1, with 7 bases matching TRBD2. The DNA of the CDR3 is TGTGCCAGCAGTGAAAGTTCTAGCGGCTCCTACAATGAGCAGTTCTTC. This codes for CASSESSSGSYNEQFF. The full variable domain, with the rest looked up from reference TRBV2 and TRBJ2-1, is EPEVTQTPSHQVTQMGQEVILRCVPISNHLYFYWYRQILGQKVEFLVSFYNNEISEKSEIFDDQFSVERPDGSNFTLKIRSTKLEDSAMYFCASSESSSGSYNEQFFGPGTRLTVL.